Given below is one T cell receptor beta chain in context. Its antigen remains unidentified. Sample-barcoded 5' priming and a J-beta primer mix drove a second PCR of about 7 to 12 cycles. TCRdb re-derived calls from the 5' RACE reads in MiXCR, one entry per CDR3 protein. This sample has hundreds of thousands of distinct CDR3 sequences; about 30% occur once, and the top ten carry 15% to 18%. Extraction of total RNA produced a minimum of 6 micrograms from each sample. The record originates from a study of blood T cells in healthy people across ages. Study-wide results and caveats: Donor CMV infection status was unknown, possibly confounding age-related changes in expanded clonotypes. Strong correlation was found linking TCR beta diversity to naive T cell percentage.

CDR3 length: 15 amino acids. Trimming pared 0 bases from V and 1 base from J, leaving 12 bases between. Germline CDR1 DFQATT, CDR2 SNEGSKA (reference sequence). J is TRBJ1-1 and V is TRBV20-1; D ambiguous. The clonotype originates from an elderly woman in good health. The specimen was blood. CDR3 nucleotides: TGCAGTGCTAGAGACCTCCAGAGAACGAACACTGAAGCTTTCTTT. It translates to CSARDLQRTNTEAFF.